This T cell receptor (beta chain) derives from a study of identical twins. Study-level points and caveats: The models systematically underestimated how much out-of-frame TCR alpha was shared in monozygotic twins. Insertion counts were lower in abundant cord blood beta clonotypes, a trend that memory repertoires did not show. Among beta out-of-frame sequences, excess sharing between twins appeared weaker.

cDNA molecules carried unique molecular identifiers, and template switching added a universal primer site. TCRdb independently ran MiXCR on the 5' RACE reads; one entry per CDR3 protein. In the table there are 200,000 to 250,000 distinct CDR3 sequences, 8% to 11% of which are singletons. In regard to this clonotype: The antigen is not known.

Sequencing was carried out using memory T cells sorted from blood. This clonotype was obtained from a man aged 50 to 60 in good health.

CDR3 nucleotides: TGCAGTGCGCCCGGGACTAGCGGCTCCTACGAGCAGTACTTC. Encoded protein: CSAPGTSGSYEQYF. V gene TRBV20-1 combines with J gene TRBJ2-7; 11 nucleotides align to TRBD2. The ends lost 6 bases at V and 0 bases at J; junction bases unmatched: 4. CDR3 length: 14 residues. Germline assignment: CDR1 DFQATT and CDR2 SNEGSKA (reference sequence).